This T cell receptor beta chain was recovered during a study of blood T cell repertoires in COVID-19 (dated by TCRdb to 2018 to 2021). For the study in its entirety: Samples from collaborators originated in the United States, Italy and Spain and spanned both the acute and convalescent phases of COVID-19. The prospective study material was composed of cDNA or gDNA derived from T cells, B-cell-depleted T cells, or PBMCs. Subjects who had been exposed to COVID-19, were actively infected with it, or had recovered from it provided the deeply sampled blood TCRbeta repertoires that made up the dataset. Sample metadata almost always included a de-identified subject ID, COVID-19 status, age in years and sex. Where available, HLA class I and class II types were taken from metadata supplied by the sample provider and were not determined by assay-based typing. Samples came from the ongoing ImmuneRACE study (first 160 participants) plus 1,254 subjects from 6 global collaborators. The repertoires were released in a freely available public database meant as a resource for research on the immune response to SARS-CoV-2. Here is what the overall study found, with its caveats: The quantity of clinical and demographic metadata differed by source and by participant and was supplied without curation.

TCRbeta CDR3 regions were amplified from genomic DNA by means of the immunoSEQ Assay, a bias-controlled multiplex PCR. On the authors' methods: Nucleated cell counts per sample were estimated from amplification of reference gene primers within the assay. To quantify the absolute abundance of each unique TCRbeta CDR3 rearrangement, sequence reads were collapsed and filtered. For each sample, productive Simpson clonality was calculated by taking the square root of Simpson's diversity index across productive rearrangements. Not all clones reach the TCRdb copy of this immuneACCESS table, which keeps in-frame sequences only. Checked studies attribute under half of the gap to unresolved V genes and leave the rest unexplained. V and J calls plus clone size are reproduced from that table; the DNA served to infer D and trimming. This sample is represented by 90,000 to 100,000 clones; 86% of them were singletons. Approximately 1.6% of the sample is in the top ten clones.

On this clone: Its recognized antigen is unknown. Per-nucleotide qualities are absent, and no much larger clonotype sits a single base away.

CDR1 and CDR2 are read off the germline V gene (reference sequence) as LNHDA and SQIVND. From its cysteine to its phenylalanine, the CDR3 spans 15 amino acids. The read is trimmed to its CDR3 DNA, 45 bases read in frame from base 1. V and J lose 3 bases and 0 bases, and a span of 9 bases separates them. Each collaborating institution followed its own protocols to collect whole blood in K2EDTA tubes. For TCRbeta analysis, collaborators shipped samples in one of three forms: frozen whole blood, isolated PBMCs, or DNA extracted from either of those sample types. The TCR was taken from a man older than 75 with acute or convalescent COVID-19. Sequenced material: peripheral blood. The chain is made from TRBV19 and TRBJ1-3; no D gene is confidently identified. The CDR3 is CASSISGISGNTIYF. The DNA sequence is TGTGCCAGTAGTATCTCCGGGATCTCTGGAAACACCATATATTTT.